A single sample gave rise to the 9 T cell receptor beta chains below, sequenced in a study of blood T cell repertoires in COVID-19. TCRdb's table, derived via immunoSEQ multiplex PCR, lists solely in-frame clones and lacks some. Of 200,000 or so clones in the sample, 70% to 90% are singletons; the top ten hold approximately 11%. The sequenced sample was peripheral blood. The receptors here all came from a human donor with active or convalescent COVID-19. The donor label of this sample is uncertain.

The chain joins TRBV27 to TRBJ1-4; D perhaps matches TRBD1 (6 bases). The CDR3 contains 14 residues. The V end lost 3 bases, the J end lost 6 bases, and 11 bases lay between the germline ends. Germline values: CDR1 MNHEY, CDR2 SMNVEV (reference sequence). The CDR3 protein is CASSLRGRDEKLFF. CDR3 DNA sequence: TGTGCCAGCAGTTTGCGGGGGCGCGATGAAAAACTGTTTTTT.

The chain employs TRBV5-6 and TRBJ2-1; D gene unclear. The CDR3 contains 11 residues. With 3 bases removed from V and 7 bases from J, the gap between germline ends came to 5 bases. Germline loops: CDR1 SGHDT, CDR2 YYEEEE. The CDR3 DNA reads TGTGCCAGCAGCTCTCGGAATGAGCAGTTCTTC. This gives the protein CASSSRNEQFF.

The CDR3 spells CASSPPPGMNTEAFF. The CDR3 DNA reads as TGTGCCAGCAGCCCACCGCCAGGTATGAACACTGAAGCTTTCTTT. The chain joins TRBV7-2 to TRBJ1-1; D not certain. CDR1 is SGHTA and CDR2 is FQGNSA in the germline V gene. V was shortened by 5 bases and J by 0 bases, with 13 bases between the two germline ends. The CDR3 is made up of 15 amino acids. Full variable domain (missing parts from reference TRBV7-2 and TRBJ1-1): GAGVSQSPSNKVTEKGKDVELRCDPISGHTALYWYRQSLGQGLEFLIYFQGNSAPDKSGLPSDRFSAERTGGSVSTLTIQRTQQEDSAVYLCASSPPPGMNTEAFFGQGTRLTVV.

The chain's CDR3 is CSAPLNEKLFF. CDR3 sequence (DNA): TGCAGCGCCCCCTTAAATGAAAAACTGTTTTTT. The chain links TRBV29-1 to TRBJ1-4; unclear D gene. Trimming stripped 7 bases from V and 5 bases from J, with 8 bases between. CDR3 length equals 11 residues. Germline CDR1 is SQVTM and CDR2 is ANQGSEA.

J is TRBJ1-1 and V is TRBV11-2; perhaps TRBD1 as D (5 bases). CDR1 and CDR2 (germline): SGHAT, FQNNGV. This CDR3 has 13 amino acids. Deletions cut 5 bases from V and 3 bases from J, with 10 bases between. The CDR3 here is CASSPTGDTEAFF. CDR3 nucleotides: TGTGCCAGCAGCCCCACGGGGGACACTGAAGCTTTCTTT. The entire variable domain, with the rest obtained from reference TRBV11-2 and TRBJ1-1, is as follows: EAGVAQSPRYKIIEKRQSVAFWCNPISGHATLYWYQQILGQGPKLLIQFQNNGVVDDSQLPKDRFSAERLKGVDSTLKIQPAKLEDSAVYLCASSPTGDTEAFFGQGTRLTVV.

This rearrangement joins TRBV7-3 to TRBJ1-6, with D possibly TRBD1 on 6 matching bases. The CDR3 has 15 residues. Germline V gene data show CDR1 as SGHTA and CDR2 as FQGTGA. Trimming left V 4 bases short and J 6 bases short, with 13 bases between. The CDR3 DNA reads TGTGCCAGCAGCTCCGACAGGTCCACTAATTCACCCCTCCACTTT. Amino acid sequence: CASSSDRSTNSPLHF. Full variable domain (outside the CDR3, taken from reference TRBV7-3 and TRBJ1-6): GAGVSQTPSNKVTEKGKYVELRCDPISGHTALYWYRQSLGQGPEFLIYFQGTGAADDSGLPNDRFFAVRPEGSVSTLKIQRTERGDSAVYLCASSSDRSTNSPLHFGNGTRLTVT.

The chain links TRBV14 to TRBJ2-1; tentatively, D is TRBD2 (6 bases). Germline V gene sequence: CDR1 SGHDN, CDR2 FVKESK. CDR3 size: 15 residues. Deletions cut 1 base from V and 3 bases from J, with 10 bases between. This CDR3 reads CASSQAISGYNEQFF. The CDR3 nucleotides read TGTGCCAGCAGCCAAGCGATTAGCGGCTACAATGAGCAGTTCTTC.

This clone was observed once. The J gene is TRBJ2-1, the V gene TRBV28, with D tentatively TRBD2 (6 bases). V was shortened by 5 bases and J by 7 bases, with 9 bases between the two germline ends. The length of the CDR3 is 12 residues. Germline V gene data show CDR1 as MDHEN and CDR2 as SYDVKM. CDR3 in amino acids: CASSAGTNEQFF. For the CDR3, the DNA is TGTGCCAGCAGTGCCGGGACTAATGAGCAGTTCTTC.

The chain joins TRBV6-6 to TRBJ1-2; tentative D call: TRBD1 (5 bases). This CDR3 is built from 13 residues. Germline V CDR1 and CDR2: MNHNY, SVGAGI (reference sequence). The germline V and J ends were trimmed by 0 bases and 6 bases, with 8 bases remaining between them. The CDR3 region has the DNA TGTGCCAGCAGTTACTCGTCGGGGGATGGCTACACCTTC. Protein product: CASSYSSGDGYTF.